The source of this T cell receptor (beta chain) is a study of T cells in Graves' hyperthyroidism and ophthalmopathy. About the study: Peripheral blood was secured at the point of initial diagnosis, before any treatment.

The germline V and J ends were trimmed by 5 bases and 1 base, with 25 bases remaining between them. The CDR3 totals 19 residues. Germline assignment: CDR1 SGHTA and CDR2 FQGTGA. Notes on the study in general: Blood held most thyroid clonotypes expanded above 0.001 frequency.

This clonotype was seen many times. Its cognate antigen is unknown. Patients aged 18 to 65 with hyperthyroidism were newly diagnosed, with duration under 2 months. Regions amplified from RNA transcripts were the TCR beta CDR3 regions. The study used the HTBI primer set for a first-round RT-PCR of the TCR CDR3. TCRdb analysed the multiplex PCR reads with MiXCR anew, one entry per CDR3 protein. The sample carries about 420,000 distinct CDR3 sequences, around 14% recorded once. What was sequenced was blood. The rearrangement links TRBV7-3 to TRBJ2-3, with D perhaps assigned TRBD1 or TRBD2 (7 bases each). This receptor was identified in a woman under 30 with Graves' hyperthyroidism. The CDR3 loop reads CASSLTMQGQAGGTDTQYF. CDR3 in DNA: TGTGCCAGCAGCCTCACGATGCAAGGACAGGCGGGGGGCACAGATACGCAGTATTTT.